This is a list of T cell receptor beta chains from one sample in a study of blood T cells in healthy people across ages. TCRdb recomputed calls from the 5' RACE reads with MiXCR, one row per CDR3 protein. In the table there are around 1.7 million distinct CDR3 sequences, 25% to 30% of which are singletons. Material for sequencing was blood. The receptors were gathered from a woman younger than 45 in good health. Each CDR3 is given with its conserved first and last residue. The order of the fields is V gene, D gene, J gene, clone size, CDR3 protein, CDR3 DNA. D genes are given only for firm matches. Expanded clones are given a class, and other clones once, few, many or no size at all.

TRBV10-3	NA	TRBJ2-3	NA	CAIGAGNTDTQYF	TGTGCCATCGGAGCGGGTAACACAGATACGCAGTATTTT
TRBV20-1	NA	TRBJ2-7	few	CSARSQGDYEQYF	TGCAGTGCTAGGTCTCAGGGAGACTACGAGCAGTACTTC
TRBV10-3	TRBD2	TRBJ2-2	NA	CAISAAGGTDELFF	TGTGCCATCAGTGCAGCGGGGGGCACCGATGAGCTGTTTTTT
TRBV4-3	NA	TRBJ2-1	few	CASSQEAVTNYNEQFF	TGCGCCAGCAGCCAAGAGGCAGTCACCAACTACAATGAGCAGTTCTTC
TRBV20-1	NA	TRBJ1-2	NA	CSSKVTGQHYPNYGYTF	TGCAGTTCTAAAGTAACCGGACAACACTACCCAAACTATGGCTACACCTTC
TRBV19	NA	TRBJ2-6	NA	CASREIYGANVQTF	TGTGCCAGTAGAGAGATCTACGGGGCCAACGTCCAGACTTTC
TRBV15	NA	TRBJ1-5	NA	CATAPGRVGNQPQHF	TGTGCCACCGCCCCGGGAAGGGTTGGCAATCAGCCCCAGCATTTT
TRBV5-1	NA	TRBJ1-2	NA	CASSSEAINYGYTF	TGCGCCAGCAGCTCGGAGGCTATTAACTATGGCTACACCTTC
TRBV5-6	NA	TRBJ2-5	few	CASSSTIETQYF	TGTGCCAGCAGCTCGACGATAGAGACCCAGTACTTC
TRBV29-1	TRBD2	TRBJ2-7	many	CSVVSGTSDYEQYF	TGCAGCGTTGTTTCCGGGACTAGTGACTACGAGCAGTACTTC
TRBV7-3	NA	TRBJ2-1	few	CASSPLGRRHEEQFF	TGTGCCAGCAGCCCCCTCGGGAGACGACACGAGGAGCAGTTCTTC
TRBV12-3/TRBV12-4	NA	TRBJ1-2	few	CASSSAAGWSGYTF	TGTGCCAGCAGTTCCGCTGCGGGTTGGTCTGGCTACACCTTC
TRBV5-1	TRBD2	TRBJ2-1	few	CASSLEAGVGGNEQFF	TGCGCCAGCAGCTTGGAGGCGGGAGTGGGAGGCAATGAGCAGTTCTTC
TRBV4-1	TRBD1	TRBJ2-1	many	CASTRTGVGEQFF	TGCGCCAGCACTCGGACAGGGGTGGGTGAGCAGTTCTTC
TRBV2	NA	TRBJ1-2	few	CASTEGPNYGYTF	TGTGCCAGCACCGAGGGGCCTAACTATGGCTACACCTTC
TRBV7-9	TRBD1	TRBJ2-7	NA	CASSSFPGQFYEQYF	TGTGCCAGCAGCTCCTTCCCGGGACAGTTCTACGAGCAGTACTTC
TRBV4-1	TRBD2	TRBJ2-7	many	CASSPRGLAGGQNEQYF	TGCGCCAGCAGCCCCCGGGGACTAGCGGGGGGGCAGAACGAGCAGTACTTC
TRBV14	NA	TRBJ2-3	few	CASSQGGYLPPTDTQYF	TGTGCCAGCAGCCAAGGGGGCTACTTGCCCCCCACAGATACGCAGTATTTT
TRBV29-1	TRBD2	TRBJ2-5	many	CSVAPGGETQYF	TGCAGCGTTGCTCCGGGGGGAGAGACCCAGTACTTC
TRBV7-9	NA	TRBJ2-5	few	CASSLCRSETQYF	TGTGCCAGCAGCTTGTGCAGGTCGGAGACCCAGTACTTC
TRBV7-9	NA	TRBJ2-1	NA	CVSTLIRDGHYNEQFF	TGTGTCAGCACCTTAATCCGGGACGGTCACTACAATGAGCAGTTCTTC
TRBV2	NA	TRBJ1-5	NA	CASSSTGAVQPQHF	TGTGCCAGCAGTTCCACGGGGGCGGTTCAGCCCCAGCATTTT
TRBV25-1	TRBD1	TRBJ1-6	many	CASSPRQGNNSPLHF	TGTGCCAGCAGCCCCCGACAGGGGAATAATTCACCCCTCCACTTT
TRBV12-3/TRBV12-4	NA	TRBJ2-3	NA	CARQVADAQYF	TGTGCCAGACAGGTCGCAGATGCGCAGTATTTT
TRBV7-2	TRBD2	TRBJ2-5	few	CASSLVPWTRSDVETQYF	TGTGCCAGCAGCTTAGTTCCCTGGACTAGGTCGGATGTTGAGACCCAGTACTTC
TRBV12-3/TRBV12-4	TRBD1	TRBJ2-1	many	CASTTGTGAGEQFF	TGTGCCAGCACCACCGGGACAGGGGCGGGTGAGCAGTTCTTC
TRBV7-2	NA	TRBJ2-3	NA	CASSSLAIDTDTQYF	TGTGCCAGCAGCTCTCTAGCGATAGACACAGATACGCAGTATTTT
TRBV4-1	TRBD1	TRBJ1-4	NA	CASSQGLGRGVTNEKLFF	TGCGCCAGCAGCCAAGGGTTGGGCAGGGGGGTAACTAATGAAAAACTGTTTTTT
TRBV29-1	TRBD1	TRBJ1-2	NA	CSVDEGGQGNGYTF	TGCAGCGTTGATGAGGGGGGACAGGGGAATGGCTACACCTTC
TRBV21-1	NA	TRBJ2-6	few	CASSNHSLRTLYSGANVLTF	TGTGCCAGCAGCAACCACTCCCTCAGGACTTTATACTCTGGGGCCAACGTCCTGACTTTC
TRBV7-2	TRBD1	TRBJ2-5	NA	CASSSPTGGVETQYF	TGTGCCAGCAGCTCCCCGACAGGGGGCGTAGAGACCCAGTACTTC
TRBV12-3/TRBV12-4	TRBD2	TRBJ2-7	NA	CAGSATHSGRFGYEQYF	TGTGCCGGCAGCGCAACCCACAGCGGGAGATTCGGCTACGAGCAGTACTTC
TRBV6-2/TRBV6-3	NA	TRBJ2-5	many	CASKRDGGEETQYF	TGTGCCAGCAAACGCGACGGAGGCGAAGAGACCCAGTACTTC